These 25 T cell receptor beta chains were sequenced from one sample in a study of blood T cell repertoires in COVID-19. Clones were sequenced by immunoSEQ multiplex PCR, and TCRdb holds only the in-frame ones, with some missing. This table holds about 440,000 clones, around 88% found once. Sequenced: peripheral blood. These receptor sequences come from a woman between 50 and 59 years old with COVID-19, enrolled during active disease.

This clone occurred a few times. The V call is TRBV19, the J call TRBJ2-1; maybe TRBD2 (6 bases). CDR3 length equals 15 residues. Deletions cut 6 bases from V and 3 bases from J, with 15 bases between. The germline V gene has CDR1 LNHDA and CDR2 SQIVND (reference sequence). In DNA, the CDR3 is TGTGCCAGTAGGCGGGACGGATTAATCTACAATGAGCAGTTCTTC. Its translation: CASRRDGLIYNEQFF.

The V and J genes are TRBV5-4 and TRBJ1-6, with 9 bases that match TRBD1. CDR1 and CDR2 (germline): SGHNT, YYREEE (reference sequence). After removal of 0 bases from V and 9 bases from J, the junction contained 1 base not matched to a gene. The CDR3 consists of 14 residues. DNA for the CDR3: TGTGCCAGCAGCTTGGGACAGGGGGGTTCACCCCTCCACTTT. Encoded protein: CASSLGQGGSPLHF.

This chain links TRBV7-3 with TRBJ2-3; D uncertain. The CDR3 is 13 residues long. Germline V gene sequence: CDR1 SGHTA, CDR2 FQGTGA. Trimming left V 6 bases short and J 2 bases short, with 9 bases between. The CDR3 DNA reads TGTGCCAGCAGGAGCCCTAACACAGATACGCAGTATTTT. It translates to CASRSPNTDTQYF.

This chain connects TRBV27 to TRBJ1-2; TRBD1 aligns across 12 bases. The CDR3 has 17 residues. Germline lookup yields CDR1 MNHEY and CDR2 SMNVEV (reference sequence). V lost 4 bases and J lost 3; bases outside the gene matches: 9. The CDR3 sequence is CASSSGTGGGIHYGYTF. CDR3 DNA sequence: TGTGCCAGCAGTTCCGGGACAGGGGGCGGCATCCACTATGGCTACACCTTC.

V usage is TRBV4-1 and J usage is TRBJ1-6; 10 nucleotides match TRBD1. The CDR3 spans 16 residues. Germline assignment: CDR1 MGHRA and CDR2 YSYEKL. V lost 3 bases, J lost 10 bases, and 9 bases stayed unmatched. As DNA, the CDR3 is TGCGCCAGCAGCCACGGCAGGGACAGGGGTGGATCACCCCTCCACTTT. Its protein is CASSHGRDRGGSPLHF.

This chain links TRBV6-1 with TRBJ2-3, with D unclear. The CDR3 spans 13 residues. The V gene's germline CDR1 is MNHNS and CDR2 SASEGT. The V end was cut by 1 base, the J end by 6 bases, with 8 bases between. CDR3 coding DNA: TGTGCCAGCAGTGAAGTTCGACACGATACGCAGTATTTT. It yields the protein CASSEVRHDTQYF.

This CDR3 reads CASSPSREHSYNEQFF. For the CDR3, the DNA is TGTGCCAGCAGTCCCTCCAGGGAACACTCCTACAATGAGCAGTTCTTC. The chain uses TRBV7-3 and TRBJ2-1, with D perhaps TRBD1 (5 bases). Trimming pared 6 bases from V and 0 bases from J, leaving 15 bases between. The CDR3 loop spans 16 amino acids. CDR1 and CDR2 (germline): SGHTA, FQGTGA.

This clone was detected only a few times. The V call is TRBV7-9, the J call TRBJ2-7, with TRBD1 matching over 8 bases. V trimming: 5 bases; J trimming: 1 base; junction bases outside the gene matches: 7. The CDR3 sequence is 15 residues long. CDR1 SEHNR and CDR2 FQNEAQ come from the germline V gene (reference sequence). The CDR3 reads CASSLKQGESYEQYF. CDR3 bases: TGTGCCAGCAGCCTCAAACAGGGGGAATCCTACGAGCAGTACTTC.

The J gene is TRBJ2-1, the V gene TRBV3-1 (or the pseudogene TRBV3-2); 11 nucleotides line up with TRBD1. The CDR3 totals 15 residues. After removal of 4 bases from V and 8 bases from J, the junction contained 7 bases not matched to a gene. The germline CDR1 and CDR2 sequences are LGHDT and YNNKEL (reference sequence). CDR3 protein: CASSLPRGQGDEQFF. CDR3 nucleotide sequence: TGTGCCAGCAGCCTTCCGAGGGGACAGGGGGATGAGCAGTTCTTC.

The CDR3 loop reads CATPLAGANVLTF. DNA of the CDR3: TGTGCCACCCCTCTCGCGGGGGCCAACGTCCTGACTTTC. This chain uses TRBV25-1 with TRBJ2-6; no reliable D call. V lost 10 bases to trimming and J lost 4 bases, with 11 bases between them. This CDR3 has 13 amino acids. The germline CDR1 and CDR2 sequences are MGHDK and SYGVNS.

This chain uses TRBV7-2 with TRBJ1-1; the D is unclear. Germline V lookup: CDR1 SGHTA, CDR2 FQGNSA. V lost 2 bases and J 5 bases, leaving 12 bases between the germline ends. The length of the CDR3 is 14 residues. CDR3 sequence reads: CASSLLPGETEAFF. For the CDR3, the DNA is TGTGCCAGCAGCTTATTACCCGGGGAGACTGAAGCTTTCTTT.

This clone was recorded only once. This rearrangement joins TRBV27 to TRBJ1-2, with no clear D. Germline assignment: CDR1 MNHEY and CDR2 SMNVEV (reference sequence). V was clipped by 4 bases and J by 2 bases, with 17 bases between them. CDR3 length: 16 amino acids. The CDR3 sequence is CASSSQPPVRNYGYTF. The CDR3, as DNA: TGTGCCAGCAGTTCCCAACCCCCCGTACGGAACTATGGCTACACCTTC.

The chain joins TRBV7-3 to TRBJ2-6, with D perhaps TRBD2 (6 bases). V lost 3 bases to trimming and J lost 0 bases, with 15 bases between them. This CDR3 region has 18 residues. Germline V gives CDR1 SGHTA, CDR2 FQGTGA. In DNA, the CDR3 is TGTGCCAGCAGCTTGGGGGGACCCCCATCCTCTGGGGCCAACGTCCTGACTTTC. It is translated as CASSLGGPPSSGANVLTF. Drawing the rest from reference TRBV7-3 and TRBJ2-6, the complete variable domain is GAGVSQTPSNKVTEKGKYVELRCDPISGHTALYWYRQSLGQGPEFLIYFQGTGAADDSGLPNDRFFAVRPEGSVSTLKIQRTERGDSAVYLCASSLGGPPSSGANVLTFGAGSRLTVL.

The rearrangement links TRBV12-2 to TRBJ1-2; the table assigns TRBD1, which was not confirmed against the DNA. TRBV12-2 counts as a pseudogene. This CDR3 has 15 amino acids. CDR3 coding DNA: TGTGCAAGTCGCTTACCTTGGGCAGGTTATTATGGCTACACCTTC. Protein: CASRLPWAGYYGYTF.

The CDR3 nucleotides read TGTGCCAGCAGCCCTCCGGGACAGGGTTATGGCTACACCTTC. As protein: CASSPPGQGYGYTF. The chain has TRBV7-9 and TRBJ1-2, with 9 bases lining up with TRBD1. V gave up 5 bases and J gave up 5 bases; unmatched junction bases: 6. Germline V CDR1 and CDR2: SEHNR, FQNEAQ (reference sequence). This CDR3 has 14 residues.

The gene calls are TRBV27 and TRBJ2-2; D not certain. V gave up 5 bases and J gave up 3 bases, with 16 bases separating them. Germline-derived CDR1 and CDR2 are MNHEY and SMNVEV (reference sequence). The CDR3 totals 16 residues. CDR3 DNA sequence: TGTGCCAGCAGTCCGCTTCCATGGAGACACACCGGGGAGCTGTTTTTT. Its translation: CASSPLPWRHTGELFF.

The gene calls are TRBV7-2 and TRBJ1-2; 9 nucleotides align to TRBD1. The CDR3 has 14 amino acids. Trimming took 5 bases from V and 7 from J; bases not matched to a gene: 8. Germline V gene sequence: CDR1 SGHTA, CDR2 FQGNSA. This CDR3 is CASSGGDRVGGYTF. CDR3 DNA: TGTGCCAGCAGCGGTGGGGACAGGGTGGGTGGCTACACCTTC.

The chain employs TRBV5-1 and TRBJ1-2, with TRBD1 matching over 9 bases. J lost 4 bases, V lost 4 bases, and 8 bases had no gene match. The CDR3 runs to 15 residues. The germline CDR1 and CDR2 sequences are SGHRS and YFSETQ. The CDR3 DNA reads as TGCGCCAGCAGCGCGATAGGACAGGGGCCCTATGGCTACACCTTC. The encoded protein is CASSAIGQGPYGYTF.

The genes are TRBV7-2 and TRBJ2-7; D is possibly TRBD1 (5 bases). The CDR3 runs to 14 residues. Trimming removed 1 base from V and 3 bases from J, with 10 bases in between. Germline V gene lookup returns CDR1 SGHTA and CDR2 FQGNSA. The CDR3 DNA follows: TGTGCCAGCAGCTTAGACAGTACAGGCTACGAGCAGTACTTC. It yields the protein CASSLDSTGYEQYF.

The genes are TRBV7-2 and TRBJ2-3, with 7 bases that match TRBD2. After removal of 2 bases from V and 4 bases from J, the junction contained 9 bases not matched to a gene. The V gene's germline CDR1 is SGHTA and CDR2 FQGNSA. The CDR3 extends over 16 amino acids. CDR3 coding DNA: TGTGCCAGCAGCTTACGGTGGGGGGGTGGGGCAGATACGCAGTATTTT. It codes for CASSLRWGGGADTQYF.

The chain combines TRBV9 with TRBJ2-5; D perhaps matches TRBD2 (6 bases). This CDR3 spans 15 amino acids. V gave up 0 bases and J gave up 1 base, with 10 bases separating them. Per the germline V gene, CDR1 is SGDLS and CDR2 is YYNGEE. CDR3 in amino acids: CASSVGGGLQETQYF. In DNA, the CDR3 is TGTGCCAGCAGCGTAGGCGGAGGGCTCCAAGAGACCCAGTACTTC.

In its sample, this clone was seen once. V usage is TRBV6-5 and J usage is TRBJ1-1; 7 bases agree with TRBD1. V shed 4 bases, J shed 9 bases, and the junction held 5 bases outside the gene matches. Germline lookup yields CDR1 MNHEY and CDR2 SVGAGI. CDR3 size: 12 residues. The CDR3 region has the DNA TGTGCCAGCAGTTCGGGACAGCTTAAAGCTTTCTTT. Translating gives CASSSGQLKAFF.

The chain joins TRBV6-6 to TRBJ1-4; D may be TRBD1 (5 bases). Germline V lookup: CDR1 MNHNY, CDR2 SVGAGI (reference sequence). The CDR3 extends over 15 amino acids. Trimming left V 2 bases short and J 0 bases short, with 7 bases between. The CDR3 region is CASSYGAATNEKLFF. Written as DNA, the CDR3 is TGTGCCAGCAGTTACGGGGCCGCAACTAATGAAAAACTGTTTTTT.

The V call is TRBV6-5, the J call TRBJ1-3, with D unresolved. The CDR3 has 14 residues. Germline V gene sequence: CDR1 MNHEY, CDR2 SVGAGI. V was shortened by 5 bases and J by 0 bases, with 8 bases between the two germline ends. CDR3 residues: CASSTTDSGNTIYF. In DNA, the CDR3 is TGTGCCAGCAGTACTACGGACTCTGGAAACACCATATATTTT.

The chain uses TRBV5-1 and TRBJ2-3, with 10 bases identical to TRBD2. J gave up 1 base and V 4 bases, and 9 bases lay outside the gene matches. Germline-derived CDR1 and CDR2 are SGHRS and YFSETQ. This CDR3 contains 17 residues. CDR3: CASSHQRGGDGTDTQYF. As DNA, the CDR3 is TGCGCCAGCAGCCACCAGCGGGGGGGAGACGGCACAGATACGCAGTATTTT.